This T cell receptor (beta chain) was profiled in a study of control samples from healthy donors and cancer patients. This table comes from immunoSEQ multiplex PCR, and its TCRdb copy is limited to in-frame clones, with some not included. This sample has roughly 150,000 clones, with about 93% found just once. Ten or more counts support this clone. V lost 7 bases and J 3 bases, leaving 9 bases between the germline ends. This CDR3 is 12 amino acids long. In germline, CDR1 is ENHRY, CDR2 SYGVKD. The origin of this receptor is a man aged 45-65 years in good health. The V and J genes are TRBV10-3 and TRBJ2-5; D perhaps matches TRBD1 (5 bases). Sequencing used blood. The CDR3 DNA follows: TGTGCCATCAAGGGCAGGGAAGAGACCCAGTACTTC. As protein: CAIKGREETQYF.